This record concerns one T cell receptor (beta chain) sequence. This clone turned up a few times. The antigen it recognizes is unknown. There are no base qualities to consult, and no much larger clone falls within one base. The cohort was made up of 666 healthy bone marrow donors. At the time of sampling, every cohort member was nominally healthy, though immune exposures that went unrecorded were likely present. The donor tested CMV seropositive and was one of the 289 seropositive cohort members. Every donor gave a peripheral blood sample, and the peripheral blood mononuclear cells from that sample were used for TCR beta sequencing. Genomic DNA was extracted from the blood cell samples with the Qiagen DNeasy Blood Extraction Kit. CDR1 LGHNA and CDR2 YSLEER are derived from the germline V gene. Trimmed from V: 3 bases; trimmed from J: 5 bases; junction bases lacking a gene match: 4. The CDR3 sequence holds 14 residues, the cysteine and phenylalanine included. The DNA shown is the 42-base CDR3, in frame from base 1.

These data are taken from a study of cytomegalovirus exposure and HLA in healthy donors (dated by TCRdb to the late 2010s). Describing the broader study: In an earlier analysis of some 610 of the donors, 276 Gb of sequence data and 117 million unique TCR beta sequences from approximately 180 million T cells were reported. Approximately 300 gigabases of sequencing data and roughly 81 million unique TCR sequences made up an early release that covered under 750 HLA-typed donors. Among the roughly 430 genotyped donors, approximately 76% belonged to the genetic ancestry cluster associated with self-reported Caucasian donors. The study was designed to test whether signatures of past pathogen exposure could be identified by cataloging public T cell receptors. The T cell repertoires of 666 subjects were profiled by immunosequencing and related to cytomegalovirus serostatus. Besides the first cohort of roughly 660 subjects, a separate validation cohort made up of 120 different subjects was used. The study combined high-throughput TCR immunosequencing, statistical association of individual TCRs with disease status, and machine learning to predict cytomegalovirus infection status. In a later analysis, previously published TCR beta repertoires from 550 to 750 donors were re-analyzed and high-resolution HLA genotyping was added so that TCR occurrence patterns could be studied. The later analysis used no new phenotypic data to find candidate immune exposures, relying instead on TCR beta sequences and their occurrence across donors. In an earlier analysis of over 550 of the donors, high-throughput TCR beta sequencing was used to judge whether each TCR beta V gene segment behaved as functional or pseudogenic. Alongside the repertoire data, information on donor age, sex, ethnicity and CMV serostatus was compiled. Genome-wide SNP genotypes for about 60% of the 666 donors were used in a later genetic analysis, which treated that subset as a discovery cohort. Every repertoire in the discovery cohort had been generated on one and the same sequencing platform. Both class I and class II loci were covered by HLA typing, at four-digit resolution. Typing coverage differed by locus: A, B, C, DRB1 and DQB1 were typed in roughly 620-630 donors, DQA1 in 500 to 550, DPA1 in approximately 610, and DPB1 in just under 490. Several DR-DQ haplotypes were treated as single units for association and clustering because of strong linkage in the cohort. On average, roughly 200,000 unique TCR beta nucleotide sequences were sequenced per donor among fewer than 500 genotyped donors of the cohort, with roughly 18% of those sequences being non-productive. Broad study findings and their caveats: Presence/absence analyses assumed roughly uniform sequencing depth across donors, an assumption that may not hold. Cytomegalovirus status was reported to be diagnosed by the classifier with high specificity and sensitivity in both the original and validation cohorts. A further reported finding was that TCR beta sequences accurately predicted the HLA-A and HLA-B alleles for most subjects in the first cohort. In a later analysis, HLA-associated TCR beta chains showed more clonal expansion and lower generation probabilities than non-associated chains that were equally common. A later genetic analysis associated a missense DCLRE1C variant with V-gene and J-gene trimming of TCR beta chains, and an independent cohort replicated the association. A later genetic analysis reported fewer N-insertions in productive TCRs among donors in an Asian-associated ancestry cluster than the roughly 650-donor mean. The study gave a list of about 150 TCR beta chains associated with cytomegalovirus. Because counts were too low, approximately 15 rarely observed V segments, including chromosome 9 orphons, were excluded from the earlier analysis of under 650 of the donors. According to a later analysis, TCR association rates differed among HLA loci, with DRB1 alleles showing the most associated TCRs and HLA-C alleles showing the fewest. In a later analysis, several top co-occurrence clusters were reported to appear linked to parvovirus B19, influenza, CMV and Epstein-Barr virus. In a later analysis, 16,951 TCR beta sequences were associated with specific HLA alleles at a false discovery rate of 0.05. In a later analysis, most CMV-associated TCR beta chains were found to appear HLA-restricted, with HLA associations seemingly driven largely by CMV exposure. Because the 87-base-pair reads could not distinguish some IMGT-functional V segments, including TRBV6-2 and TRBV6-3, those segments were excluded. When HLA alleles, especially DR and DQ, strongly co-occurred, TCR associations were difficult to assign to individual alleles. In vitro tests confirmed that a few of the cytomegalovirus-associated TCR beta chains recognize cytomegalovirus antigens. The only immune exposure information available for the cohort was CMV serostatus. In this cohort, only TCR beta chains were sequenced, and detectable features were limited by the absence of alpha or paired-chain data. It was suggested by the authors that the approach could potentially be generalized to other disease states and immunological phenotypes. Linkage disequilibrium might explain the correlated functional status among segregating V segments, but an unknown experimental factor could not be ruled out. In an earlier analysis of 450 to 750 of the donors, most TCR beta V segments appeared in productive rearrangements about 87% or about 30% of the time, broadly matching IMGT annotations. Because HLA typing was unavailable for some donors at each locus, only the typed subset was used in association tests. The sequencing pipeline was judged likely to have produced a cluster of highly shared sequence variants as a technical artifact. Across donors, most TCR sequences were observed very rarely, whereas some public TCRs were present in many individuals.

Libraries were prepared through the immunoSEQ multiplex PCR assay. For the multiplex PCR, a mixture combining 60 forward primers for TCR Vbeta segments and 13 reverse primers for TCR Jbeta segments was used. The CDR3 region of rearranged TCR beta genes was amplified from genomic DNA by a multiplex PCR assay. The amplified TCR beta libraries were sequenced on the Illumina HiSeq System as 87-base-pair reads. In the authors' own workflow: In a later analysis, some 80 million unique TCR beta chains were counted across the roughly 610 repertoires, and about 9.9 million of these chains were shared by at least two donors. Raw reads were error-corrected and collapsed into unique sequences with a nearest-neighbor algorithm that merged closely related sequences to remove PCR and sequencing errors. Alignment of CDR3 sequences to IMGT reference sequences was used to assign V, D and J gene segments. For a sequence to be retained, a match of at least six nucleotides was required to both a V gene segment and a J gene segment. Rearrangements were classified as productive when the CDR3 lacked stop codons and remained in frame with V and J, and all other rearrangements were classified as non-productive. CDR3 was defined by IMGT convention, running from the second conserved V-encoded cysteine to the conserved J-encoded phenylalanine. Sequences without an unambiguous match to a single V gene segment were excluded from the earlier analysis of a few hundred of the donors. An earlier analysis of around 600 of the donors classified V segments as functional when productive rearrangements were above 56.7% and as segregating when the standard deviation between donors was above 5%. A statistical classification framework was developed to diagnose cytomegalovirus status using the catalog of TCR beta chain sequences. V and J gene assignment, in a later analysis, came from comparing TCR nucleotide sequences with IMGT/GENE-DB human TR gene sequences. The TCRdist pipeline was used in a later analysis to assign CDR3 sequences and most-parsimonious VDJ recombination scenarios. In a later analysis, every TCR beta chain was defined by the combination of its CDR3 amino acid sequence and its V-gene family, and reads without a unique V-gene family were dropped. To address suspected cross-contamination and a sequencing artifact, a later analysis removed approximately 600 highly shared, low-generation-probability nucleotide sequences. A later analysis calculated a clonal expansion index for each public chain from normalized within-repertoire ranks of inferred template counts. In a later analysis, generation probabilities were computed using a VDJ recombination model fitted to out-of-frame rearrangements, and the results were checked against IGoR. Hypergeometric tests were used in a later analysis to score TCR-TCR, TCR-HLA and TCR-CMV co-occurrence, with a repertoire-size bias correction applied to the TCR pairs. A later analysis estimated false discovery rates by permuting HLA or CMV assignments 20 times. In a later analysis, co-occurring TCRs were grouped using DBSCAN, and TCRdist sequence similarity was added for clustering within HLA-allele-positive subsets. Co-occurrence clustering excluded repertoires with fewer than 30,000 or more than 120,000 public chains, plus five with anomalous nucleotide sharing. TCRdb took this table from immuneACCESS and kept in-frame rearrangements with V and J called. Such tables lack part of the clones; where checked against another copy, unresolved V genes explain under half of the gap, and the rest is unexplained. V, J and clone size are those of that table, while D and trimming were read from the DNA. This sample comprises some 200,000 clones, around four fifths of them detected only once. Of the sample, around 2.9% falls within the top ten clones.

The chain is encoded by TRBV4-3 joined to TRBJ2-7, and 10 bases in between align with TRBD1. This sequence originates from an older woman in good health and CMV-seropositive. Material: PBMCs. The DNA sequence is given as TGCGCCAGCAGCCAGGCGGGACAGGGGAACGAGCAGTACTTC. Its product reads: CASSQAGQGNEQYF.